These T cell receptor beta chains were read from a single sample in a study of cytomegalovirus exposure and HLA in healthy donors. Repertoires were generated with immunoSEQ multiplex PCR, while TCRdb's copy carries only in-frame clones and drops some. The sample consists of about 160,000 clones, roughly 89% of them appearing once. The sequenced material came from PBMCs. The source is a woman aged 25 to 39 in good health and CMV-seronegative. CDR3s include the opening cysteine and the closing phenylalanine or tryptophan. A D gene is named only where the DNA matches it firmly. Where a row states a size, it is once, few, many or the class of an expanded clone; other rows omit it.

CARCSGGLYEQYF TGCGCCAGATGTAGCGGGGGACTTTACGAGCAGTACTTC TRBV4-1 NA TRBD2 TRBJ2-7
CASSLGAGGPLNREQFF TGTGCCAGCAGTCTGGGGGCGGGAGGGCCCCTCAATCGGGAGCAGTTCTTC TRBV2 NA TRBD2 TRBJ2-1
CASTTGGVPKAFF TGTGCCAGCACCACGGGGGGGGTTCCAAAAGCTTTCTTT TRBV7-2 NA NA TRBJ1-1
CASSRSGANVLTF TGTGCCAGCAGCCGCTCTGGGGCCAACGTCCTGACTTTC TRBV6-1 few NA TRBJ2-6
CASTARTGTPETQYF TGTGCCAGCACCGCCCGGACAGGGACCCCCGAGACCCAGTACTTC TRBV6-5 NA TRBD1 TRBJ2-5
CSHLEGTDTQYF TGCAGCCACCTCGAGGGCACAGATACGCAGTATTTT TRBV29-1 NA NA TRBJ2-3
CASSLGTLPYNSPLHF TGCGCCAGCAGCTTGGGGACACTACCTTATAATTCACCCCTCCACTTT TRBV5-1 NA NA TRBJ1-6
CASSRRAEDTEAFF TGCGCCAGCAGCCGCAGGGCTGAGGACACTGAAGCTTTCTTT TRBV5-1 NA NA TRBJ1-1
CASSSRTGPSYEQYF TGTGCCAGCAGCTCCCGGACAGGACCTTCCTACGAGCAGTACTTC TRBV7-6 NA TRBD1 TRBJ2-7
CASSLTGVDEKLFF TGTGCCAGCAGCTTGACAGGGGTTGATGAAAAACTGTTTTTT TRBV5-4 NA TRBD1 TRBJ1-4
CASSARVAAYNEQFF TGTGCCAGCAGTGCTCGGGTAGCTGCCTACAATGAGCAGTTCTTC TRBV2 NA NA TRBJ2-1
CASSLDWLAGDEQYF TGCGCCAGCAGCTTGGATTGGCTAGCGGGAGACGAGCAGTACTTC TRBV5-1 NA TRBD2 TRBJ2-7
CASSQSGGGNQPQHF TGCGCCAGCAGCCAATCAGGGGGAGGCAATCAGCCCCAGCATTTT TRBV4-3 NA TRBD1 TRBJ1-5
CAWSVLGGSAKLFF TGTGCCTGGAGTGTACTTGGCGGGTCGGCCAAACTGTTTTTT TRBV30 NA NA TRBJ1-4
CASQGTGFNEKLFF TGTGCCAGCCAAGGGACAGGCTTTAATGAAAAACTGTTTTTT TRBV9 NA TRBD1 TRBJ1-4
CASSHVGGSGELFF TGTGCCAGCAGCCATGTGGGGGGTTCCGGGGAGCTGTTTTTT TRBV7-2 NA NA TRBJ2-2
CASVRREGGETQYF TGTGCCAGCGTTCGTAGGGAGGGCGGCGAGACCCAGTACTTC TRBV2 NA TRBD2 TRBJ2-5
CASSLGRGGTEAFF TGTGCCAGCAGCTTGGGGCGGGGGGGCACTGAAGCTTTCTTT TRBV7-2 NA NA TRBJ1-1
CASSLQNTEAFF TGTGCCAGCTCACTACAGAACACTGAAGCTTTCTTT TRBV18 NA NA TRBJ1-1
CASSLTGGTEAFF TGTGCCAGCAGTCTGACAGGGGGGACTGAAGCTTTCTTT TRBV28 few TRBD1 TRBJ1-1
CASSIAGRETQYF TGTGCCAGTAGTATAGCAGGGCGAGAGACCCAGTACTTC TRBV19 once NA TRBJ2-5
CAISESTVNTEAFF TGTGCCATCAGTGAGTCGACAGTGAACACTGAAGCTTTCTTT TRBV10-3 NA NA TRBJ1-1
CASRPAGGRPNNEQFF TGTGCCAGCAGGCCGGCGGGGGGGAGGCCGAACAATGAGCAGTTCTTC TRBV5-4 once TRBD2 TRBJ2-1
CASSPFGETQYF TGTGCCAGCTCACCATTCGGGGAGACCCAGTACTTC TRBV18 NA NA TRBJ2-5
CAISGGESYNSPLHF TGTGCCATCAGTGGGGGGGAGTCCTATAATTCACCCCTCCACTTT TRBV10-3 NA NA TRBJ1-6
CASSQVQGVPNYGYTF TGTGCCAGCAGCCAAGTCCAGGGGGTACCCAACTATGGCTACACCTTC TRBV14 NA TRBD1 TRBJ1-2
CAITGLLAGELFF TGTGCTATTACAGGGCTTTTAGCCGGGGAGCTGTTTTTT TRBV7-6 NA NA TRBJ2-2
CASSPQTSSNPQYF TGTGCCAGCAGCCCCCAGACTAGCTCGAACCCGCAGTATTTT TRBV9 NA TRBD2 TRBJ2-3
CASSRRSQGVNYGYTF TGTGCCAGCAGCCGCAGGTCGCAGGGGGTTAACTATGGCTACACCTTC TRBV7-2 NA TRBD1 TRBJ1-2
CASSPRGPNTEAFF TGTGCCAGCAGCCCCCGCGGCCCGAACACTGAAGCTTTCTTT TRBV6-6 NA NA TRBJ1-1
CASSSRSIVMNTEAFF TGTGCCAGCAGCTCCCGGAGTATAGTCATGAACACTGAAGCTTTCTTT TRBV5-6 NA NA TRBJ1-1
CASSPTPGGTYEQYF TGTGCCAGCAGCCCCACCCCAGGGGGGACCTACGAGCAGTACTTC TRBV7-9 NA NA TRBJ2-7
CSTPLAGGSAGELFF TGCAGCACCCCACTAGCGGGAGGATCTGCCGGGGAGCTGTTTTTT TRBV29-1 NA TRBD2 TRBJ2-2
CATSRDSGRSTHEQFF TGTGCCACCAGCAGAGATTCCGGGAGGTCAACCCATGAGCAGTTCTTC TRBV15 NA TRBD2 TRBJ2-1
CSARASVEQFF TGCAGTGCTAGGGCTAGCGTTGAGCAGTTCTTC TRBV20-1 NA NA TRBJ2-1
CAWSEGYTEAFF TGTGCCTGGAGTGAGGGGTACACTGAAGCTTTCTTT TRBV30 NA NA TRBJ1-1
CASSEVRVYEQYF TGTGCCAGCAGTGAAGTGAGGGTCTACGAGCAGTACTTC TRBV6-1 NA NA TRBJ2-7
CASSEERQYNSPLHF TGCGCCAGCAGTGAGGAGAGGCAATATAATTCACCCCTCCACTTT TRBV10-2 NA NA TRBJ1-6
CSAMTAYGYTF TGCAGTGCCATGACAGCATATGGCTACACCTTC TRBV20-1 NA NA TRBJ1-2
CASSLGGGRQPQHF TGTGCCAGCAGCCTCGGTGGAGGGAGACAGCCCCAGCATTTT TRBV7-9 NA NA TRBJ1-5
CASSRMGLRDQPQHF TGCGCCAGCAGCCGGATGGGACTGAGAGATCAGCCCCAGCATTTT TRBV5-1 NA NA TRBJ1-5
CASSAIRTDTSYEQYF TGTGCCAGCAGCGCCATCCGGACAGACACCTCCTACGAGCAGTACTTC TRBV11-2 NA NA TRBJ2-7